The present entry profiles one T cell receptor (beta chain) with its context. The antigen remains unidentified. This entry comes from a study of T cell repertoires in cytomegalovirus infection. About the research overall: Evidence of both CMV infection and a matching HLA type came from public TCR beta signatures.

TCRdb fed the reads into MiXCR, producing one record per CDR3 protein. This table has more than 250,000 distinct CDR3 sequences, around a quarter appearing once. The V gene's germline CDR1 is MGHDK and CDR2 SYGVNS. The ends lost 8 bases at V and 11 bases at J; junction bases unmatched: 7. The CDR3 is 11 amino acids. The chain has TRBV25-1 and TRBJ1-1, with 8 bases fitting TRBD1. The starting material was cultured PBMCs, obtained from culture after CMV antigen stimulation. The source is a human donor in good health (CMV status not recorded). Some clones in this sample may be carry-over from other donors' samples. CDR3 loop: CASGPQGGAFF. In nucleotides, the CDR3 is TGTGCCAGCGGCCCACAGGGGGGTGCTTTCTTT.